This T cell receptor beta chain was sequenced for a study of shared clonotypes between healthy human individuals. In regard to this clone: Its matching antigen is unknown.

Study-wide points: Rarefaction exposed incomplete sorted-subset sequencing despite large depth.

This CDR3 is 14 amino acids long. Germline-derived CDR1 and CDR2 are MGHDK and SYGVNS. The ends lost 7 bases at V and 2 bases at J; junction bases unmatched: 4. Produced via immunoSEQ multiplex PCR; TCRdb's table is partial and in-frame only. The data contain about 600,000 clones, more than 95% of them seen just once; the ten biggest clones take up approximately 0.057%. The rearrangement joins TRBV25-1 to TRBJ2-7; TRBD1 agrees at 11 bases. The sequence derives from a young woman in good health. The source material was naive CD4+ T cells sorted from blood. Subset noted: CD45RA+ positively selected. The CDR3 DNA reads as TGTGCCAGCACCCCGGGACAGGGGGCCTACGAGCAGTACTTC. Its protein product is CASTPGQGAYEQYF.